The present entry profiles one TCR beta chain with its context. This clone was detected ten times or more. Its specific antigen is unknown. No clone much larger than this one lies a single base away; base qualities are absent. The sample carries other DNA sequences with the same CDR3. The data originate from a study of metastatic and nonmetastatic thyroid tumors (dated by TCRdb to 2019 to 2021). Background on the whole study: The researchers compared repertoires between peripheral blood samples and tumor or nodule tissue samples from patients with malignant or benign thyroid disease. Points the paper makes about the study in general: In both blood and tumor samples, TCR beta diversity was reported to be significantly higher in malignant tumors than in benign nodules.

None of the patients had been given any treatment before thyroid surgery. The study retrospectively analysed patient clinical samples collected from about 2012 to 2018 using T-cell receptor beta sequencing. Libraries came from PCR. The sequencer was an Illumina HiSeq 4000. High-throughput sequencing was used to profile the TCR beta-chain CDR3 region of each patient. Regarding the original processing steps: A classifier to discriminate distant-metastatic papillary thyroid cancer patients was built from CDR3 differences across clinicopathological groups. The Shannon index was used to measure repertoire diversity, and the Morisita-Horn index was used to measure how similar tumor and blood repertoires were. TCRdb handled the public reads itself, with Q25 trimming in fastp and clone calling in MiXCR, and kept productive beta chains. The V and J calls reflect TCRdb's pipeline rather than the authors' work. The sample profile shows over 10,000 clones; around a third of them were found once. The top ten constitute 10% to 15% of the sample.

The source is a male donor with papillary thyroid cancer or a benign thyroid nodule (not recorded which). Some clones in this sample may be carry-over from other donors' samples. What was sequenced was tumor tissue.

CDR3 reads: CASSDSGGSEIHEQFF. At the DNA level, the sequence is TGTGCCAGCAGTGACTCGGGCGGGAGTGAGATTCATGAGCAGTTCTTC. The rearranged chain carries TRBV6-4 and TRBJ2-1, and 7 junction bases match TRBD2. V is cut back by 0 bases and J by 8 bases, with 10 bases in the junction unmatched. Taken from cysteine to phenylalanine, the CDR3 has 16 residues. Just CDR3 DNA is preserved here, 48 bases in frame from base 1. CDR1 and CDR2 are drawn from the germline V gene: MRHNA, SNTAGT.